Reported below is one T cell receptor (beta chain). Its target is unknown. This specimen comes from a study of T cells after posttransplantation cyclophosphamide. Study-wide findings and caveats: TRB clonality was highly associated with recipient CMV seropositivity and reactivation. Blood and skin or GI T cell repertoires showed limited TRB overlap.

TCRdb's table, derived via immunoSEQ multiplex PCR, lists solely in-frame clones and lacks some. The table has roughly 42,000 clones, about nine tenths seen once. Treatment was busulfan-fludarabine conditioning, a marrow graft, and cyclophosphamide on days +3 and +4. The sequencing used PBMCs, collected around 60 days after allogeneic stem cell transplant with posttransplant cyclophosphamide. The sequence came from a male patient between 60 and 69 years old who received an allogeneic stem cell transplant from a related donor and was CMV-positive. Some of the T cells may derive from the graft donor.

For the CDR3, the DNA is TGTGCCAGCTCACCGGATGCAGGGCTCCCTGGAAACACCATATATTTT. It translates to CASSPDAGLPGNTIYF. This rearrangement joins TRBV18 to TRBJ1-3; TRBD1 is a possible D gene (5 bases). Trimming cost V 3 bases and J 2 bases, with 14 bases left between them. There are 16 residues in the CDR3. The V gene's germline CDR1 is KGHSH and CDR2 LQKENI.